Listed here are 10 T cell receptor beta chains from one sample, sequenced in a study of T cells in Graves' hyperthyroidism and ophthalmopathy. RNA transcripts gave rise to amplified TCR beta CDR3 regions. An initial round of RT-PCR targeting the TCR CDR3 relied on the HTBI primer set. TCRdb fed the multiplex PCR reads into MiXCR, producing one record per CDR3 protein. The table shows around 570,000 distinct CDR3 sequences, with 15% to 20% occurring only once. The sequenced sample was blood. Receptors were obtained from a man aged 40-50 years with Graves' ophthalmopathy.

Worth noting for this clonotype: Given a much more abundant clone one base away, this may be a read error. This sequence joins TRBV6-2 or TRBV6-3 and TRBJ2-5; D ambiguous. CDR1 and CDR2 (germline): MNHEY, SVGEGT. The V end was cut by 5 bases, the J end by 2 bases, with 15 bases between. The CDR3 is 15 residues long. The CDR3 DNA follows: TGTGCCAGCAGTGCCTCGAACAGTAAGCAAGAGACCCAGTACTTC. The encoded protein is CASSASNSKQETQYF.

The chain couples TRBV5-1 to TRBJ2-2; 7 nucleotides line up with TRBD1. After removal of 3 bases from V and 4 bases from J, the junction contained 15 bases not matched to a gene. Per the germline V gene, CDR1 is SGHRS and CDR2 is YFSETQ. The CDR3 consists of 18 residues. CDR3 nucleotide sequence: TGCGCCAGCAGCTCTGAGCCTAGACAGGGACAGAGCACCGGGGAGCTGTTTTTT. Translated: CASSSEPRQGQSTGELFF.

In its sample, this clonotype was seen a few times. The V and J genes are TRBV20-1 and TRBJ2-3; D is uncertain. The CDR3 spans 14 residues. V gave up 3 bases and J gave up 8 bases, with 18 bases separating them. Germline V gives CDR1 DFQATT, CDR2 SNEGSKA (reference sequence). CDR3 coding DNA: TGCAGTGCTAGCGAGTCCCAGCCCCCCGGTACGCAGTATTTT. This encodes CSASESQPPGTQYF.

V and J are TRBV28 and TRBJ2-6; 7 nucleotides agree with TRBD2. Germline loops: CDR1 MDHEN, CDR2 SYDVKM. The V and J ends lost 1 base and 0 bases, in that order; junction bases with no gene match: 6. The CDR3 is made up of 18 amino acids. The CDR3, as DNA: TGTGCCAGCAGTTTATCGGGGGGACGCAACTCTGGGGCCAACGTCCTGACTTTC. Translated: CASSLSGGRNSGANVLTF. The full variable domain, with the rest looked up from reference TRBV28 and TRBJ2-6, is DVKVTQSSRYLVKRTGEKVFLECVQDMDHENMFWYRQDPGLGLRLIYFSYDVKMKEKGDIPEGYSVSREKKERFSLILESASTNQTSMYLCASSLSGGRNSGANVLTFGAGSRLTVL.

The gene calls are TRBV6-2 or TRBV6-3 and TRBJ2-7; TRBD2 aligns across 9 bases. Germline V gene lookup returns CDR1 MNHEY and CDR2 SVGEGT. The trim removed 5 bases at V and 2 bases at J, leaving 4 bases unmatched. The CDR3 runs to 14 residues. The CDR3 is CASSLIAGAYEQYF. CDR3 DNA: TGTGCCAGCAGTCTGATAGCGGGGGCCTACGAGCAGTACTTC.

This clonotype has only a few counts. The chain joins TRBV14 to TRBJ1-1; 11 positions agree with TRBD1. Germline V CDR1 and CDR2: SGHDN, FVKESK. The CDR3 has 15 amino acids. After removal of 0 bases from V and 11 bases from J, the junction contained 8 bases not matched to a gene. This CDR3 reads CASSQDRGQGARAFF. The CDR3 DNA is TGTGCCAGCAGCCAAGATCGAGGACAGGGGGCGAGGGCTTTCTTT.

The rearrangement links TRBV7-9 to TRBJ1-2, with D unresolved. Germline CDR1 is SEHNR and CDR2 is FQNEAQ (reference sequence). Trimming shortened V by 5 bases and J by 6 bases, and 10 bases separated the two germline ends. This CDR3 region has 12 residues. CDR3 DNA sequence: TGTGCCAGCAGCCTTTTAGGAAATGGCTACACCTTC. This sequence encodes CASSLLGNGYTF.

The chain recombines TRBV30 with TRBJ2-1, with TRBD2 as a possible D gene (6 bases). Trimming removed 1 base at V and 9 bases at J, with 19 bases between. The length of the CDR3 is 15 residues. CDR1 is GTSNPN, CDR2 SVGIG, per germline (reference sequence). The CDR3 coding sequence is TGTGCCTGGAGTGCCCAGACGGGGGTTCAGAGTGAGCAGTTCTTC. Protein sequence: CAWSAQTGVQSEQFF.

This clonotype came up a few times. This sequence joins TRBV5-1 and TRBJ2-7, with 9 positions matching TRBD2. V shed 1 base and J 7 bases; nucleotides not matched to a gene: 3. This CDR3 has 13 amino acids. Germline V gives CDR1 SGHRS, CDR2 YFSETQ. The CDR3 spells CASSLRLAEEQYF. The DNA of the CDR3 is TGCGCCAGCAGCTTGAGACTAGCGGAAGAGCAGTACTTC. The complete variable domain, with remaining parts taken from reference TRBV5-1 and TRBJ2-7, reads KAGVTQTPRYLIKTRGQQVTLSCSPISGHRSVSWYQQTPGQGLQFLFEYFSETQRNKGNFPGRFSGRQFSNSRSEMNVSTLELGDSALYLCASSLRLAEEQYFGPGTRLTVT.

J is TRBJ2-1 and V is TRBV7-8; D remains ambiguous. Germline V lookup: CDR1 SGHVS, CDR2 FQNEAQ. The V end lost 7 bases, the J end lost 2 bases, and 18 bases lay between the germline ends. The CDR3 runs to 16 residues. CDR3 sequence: CASTPSESIPYNEQFF. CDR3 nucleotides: TGTGCCAGCACCCCATCGGAGTCTATACCCTACAATGAGCAGTTCTTC. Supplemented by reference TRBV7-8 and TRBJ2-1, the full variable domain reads GAGVSQSPRYKVAKRGQDVALRCDPISGHVSLFWYQQALGQGPEFLTYFQNEAQLDKSGLPSDRFFAERPEGSVSTLKIQRTQQEDSAVYLCASTPSESIPYNEQFFGPGTRLTVL.